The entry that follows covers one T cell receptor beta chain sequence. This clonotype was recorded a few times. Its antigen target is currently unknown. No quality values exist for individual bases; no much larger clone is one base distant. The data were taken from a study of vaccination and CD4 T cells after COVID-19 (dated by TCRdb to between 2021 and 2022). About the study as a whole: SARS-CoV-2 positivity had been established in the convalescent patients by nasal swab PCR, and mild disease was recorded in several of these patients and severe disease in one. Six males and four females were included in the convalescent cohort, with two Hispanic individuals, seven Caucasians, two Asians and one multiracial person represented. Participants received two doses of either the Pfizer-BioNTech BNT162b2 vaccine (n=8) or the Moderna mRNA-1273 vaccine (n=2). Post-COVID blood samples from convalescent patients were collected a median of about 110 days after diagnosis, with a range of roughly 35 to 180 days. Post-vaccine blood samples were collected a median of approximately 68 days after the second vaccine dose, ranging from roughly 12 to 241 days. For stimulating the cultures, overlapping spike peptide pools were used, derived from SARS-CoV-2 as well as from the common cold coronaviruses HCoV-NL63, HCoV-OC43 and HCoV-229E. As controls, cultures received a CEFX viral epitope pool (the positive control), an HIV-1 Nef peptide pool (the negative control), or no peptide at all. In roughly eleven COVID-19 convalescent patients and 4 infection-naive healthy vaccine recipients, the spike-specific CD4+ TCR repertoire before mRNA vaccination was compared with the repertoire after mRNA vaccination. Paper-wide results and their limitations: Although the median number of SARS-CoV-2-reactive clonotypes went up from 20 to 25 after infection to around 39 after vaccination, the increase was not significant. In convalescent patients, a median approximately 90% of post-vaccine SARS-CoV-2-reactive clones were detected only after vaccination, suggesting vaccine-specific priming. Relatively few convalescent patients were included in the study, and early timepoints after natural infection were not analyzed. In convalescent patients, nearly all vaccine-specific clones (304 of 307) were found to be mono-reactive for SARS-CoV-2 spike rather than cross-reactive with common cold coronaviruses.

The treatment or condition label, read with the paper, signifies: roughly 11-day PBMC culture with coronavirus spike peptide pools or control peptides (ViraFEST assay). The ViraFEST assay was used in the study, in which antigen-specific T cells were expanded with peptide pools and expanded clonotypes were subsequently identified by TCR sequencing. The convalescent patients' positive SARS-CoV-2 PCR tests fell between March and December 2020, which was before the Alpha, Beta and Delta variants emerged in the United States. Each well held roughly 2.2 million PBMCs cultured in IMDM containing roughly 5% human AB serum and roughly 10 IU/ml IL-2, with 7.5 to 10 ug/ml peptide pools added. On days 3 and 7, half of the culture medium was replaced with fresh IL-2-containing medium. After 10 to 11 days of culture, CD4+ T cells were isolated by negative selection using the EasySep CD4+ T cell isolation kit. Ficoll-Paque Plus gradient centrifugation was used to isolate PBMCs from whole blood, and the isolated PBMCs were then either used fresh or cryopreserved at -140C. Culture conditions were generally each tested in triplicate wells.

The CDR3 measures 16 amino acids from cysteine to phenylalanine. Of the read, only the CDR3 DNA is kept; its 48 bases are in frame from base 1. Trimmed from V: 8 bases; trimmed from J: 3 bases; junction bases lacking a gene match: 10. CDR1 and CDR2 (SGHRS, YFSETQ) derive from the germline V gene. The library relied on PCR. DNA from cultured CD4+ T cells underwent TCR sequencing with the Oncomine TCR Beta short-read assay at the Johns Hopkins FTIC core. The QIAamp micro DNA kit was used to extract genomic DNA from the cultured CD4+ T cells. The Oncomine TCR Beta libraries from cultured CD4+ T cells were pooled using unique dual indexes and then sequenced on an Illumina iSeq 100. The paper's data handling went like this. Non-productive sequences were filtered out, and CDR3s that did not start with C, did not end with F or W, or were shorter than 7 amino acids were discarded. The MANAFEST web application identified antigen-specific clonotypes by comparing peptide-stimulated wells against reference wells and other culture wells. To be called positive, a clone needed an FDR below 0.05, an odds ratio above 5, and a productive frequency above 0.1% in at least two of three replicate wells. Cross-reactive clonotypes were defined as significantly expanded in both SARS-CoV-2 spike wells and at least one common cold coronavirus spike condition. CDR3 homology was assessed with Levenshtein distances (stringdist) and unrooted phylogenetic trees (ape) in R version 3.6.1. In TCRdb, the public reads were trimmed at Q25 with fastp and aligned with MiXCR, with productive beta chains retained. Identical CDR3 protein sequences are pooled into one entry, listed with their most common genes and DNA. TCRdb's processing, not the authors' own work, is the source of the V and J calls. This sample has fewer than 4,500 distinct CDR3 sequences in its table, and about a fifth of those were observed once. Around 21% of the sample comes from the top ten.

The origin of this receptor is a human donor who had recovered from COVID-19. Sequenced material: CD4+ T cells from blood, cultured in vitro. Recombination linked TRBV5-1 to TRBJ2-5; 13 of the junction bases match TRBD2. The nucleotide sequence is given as TGCGCCAGTGGACTGGGACTAGCGGGGTATGAAGAGACCCAGTACTTC. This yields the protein CASGLGLAGYEETQYF.